Below are 19 T cell receptor beta chains sequenced from a single sample in a study of vaccination and CD4 T cells after COVID-19. Time point denoted: late sampling 161 to 241 days after vaccination in a few convalescent patients. Via MiXCR, TCRdb re-called the PCR reads, giving one row per CDR3 protein. The table records 30,000 or so distinct CDR3 sequences, 50% of them present only once. Sequenced here: CD4+ T cells from blood, sampled about 7 months after SARS-CoV-2 vaccination. Receptors originate from a human donor who had recovered from COVID-19.

V usage is TRBV24-1 and J usage is TRBJ1-5; 8 positions match TRBD1. V lost 10 bases, J lost 5 bases, and 6 bases stayed unmatched. CDR3 size: 13 residues. Germline V gene data show CDR1 as KGHDR and CDR2 as SFDVKD. CDR3 sequence: CATPGGDDQPQHF. CDR3 DNA sequence: TGTGCCACTCCAGGGGGCGACGATCAGCCCCAGCATTTT.

V is TRBV19 and J is TRBJ1-5; TRBD1 agrees at 9 bases. CDR1 is LNHDA and CDR2 is SQIVND in the germline V gene (reference sequence). J was trimmed by 5 bases and V by 2 bases; bases with no gene match: 10. CDR3 size: 17 residues. In DNA, the CDR3 is TGTGCCAGTAGTATATGGTCCCGGACAGGGGATGATCAGCCCCAGCATTTT. Translated: CASSIWSRTGDDQPQHF.

J is TRBJ2-3 and V is TRBV5-8, with D perhaps TRBD2 (6 bases). CDR3 length equals 14 residues. V was trimmed by 4 bases and J by 1 base, leaving 10 bases between them. CDR1 SGHTS and CDR2 YDEGEE come from the germline V gene. The CDR3 spells CASSLGTGTDTQYF. The CDR3 DNA reads TGTGCCAGCAGCCTAGGGACTGGCACAGATACGCAGTATTTT.

The chain couples TRBV6-2 or TRBV6-3 to TRBJ1-5, with 7 bases that match TRBD1. Losses at the gene ends were 6 bases for V and 7 bases for J; bases not matched to a gene: 9. Germline V gene data show CDR1 as MNHEY and CDR2 as SVGEGT. The CDR3 extends over 14 amino acids. This chain's CDR3 is CASSERQGRQPQHF. In nucleotides, the CDR3 is TGTGCCAGCAGCGAACGACAGGGACGGCAGCCCCAGCATTTT.

This clonotype was seen more than once but under ten times. The V and J genes are TRBV10-3 and TRBJ2-5; possibly TRBD2 for D (6 bases). V was shortened by 1 base and J by 5 bases, with 8 bases between the two germline ends. This CDR3 has 13 residues. The germline V gene has CDR1 ENHRY and CDR2 SYGVKD. This CDR3 reads CAISEWAGETQYF. In DNA form, the CDR3 reads TGTGCCATCAGTGAGTGGGCGGGGGAGACCCAGTACTTC.

This clonotype was detected a few times. The chain carries TRBV20-1 and TRBJ2-5, with no clear D. Germline loops: CDR1 DFQATT, CDR2 SNEGSKA (reference sequence). The ends were cut back, 2 bases at V and 5 bases at J, with 6 bases in the middle. The CDR3 consists of 11 residues. The DNA of the CDR3 is TGCAGTGCTAGAAAGCTTGAGACCCAGTACTTC. The encoded protein is CSARKLETQYF.

The chain carries TRBV19 and TRBJ2-1; 9 bases match TRBD2. CDR1 is LNHDA, CDR2 SQIVND, per germline (reference sequence). This CDR3 comprises 17 residues. Trimming removed 4 bases from V and 1 base from J; junction bases left unmatched: 8. The CDR3: CASSKVRGGISYNEQFF. CDR3 in DNA: TGTGCCAGTAGTAAGGTGCGGGGGGGAATTTCCTACAATGAGCAGTTCTTC.

This clonotype was observed a handful of times. Sequence at one end of the junction differs from germline and may be a read error. The chain joins TRBV20-1 to TRBJ1-5, with D perhaps matching TRBD1 (6 bases). The CDR3 loop spans 22 amino acids. The germline V gene encodes CDR1 DFQATT and CDR2 SNEGSKA (reference sequence). The CDR3 sequence: CSASRPTAYRVGVFWSNQSQHF. The CDR3 DNA sequence: TGCAGTGCTAGTCGCCCTACTGCATACAGGGTGGGGGTATTTTGGAGCAATCAGTCCCAGCATTTT.

In DNA, the CDR3 is TGCAGTGCTAGAGTTCGCGGCGAGGGGCGAGATACGCAGTATTTT. Its protein product is CSARVRGEGRDTQYF. This rearrangement joins TRBV20-1 to TRBJ2-3; tentatively, D is TRBD1 or TRBD2 (5 bases each). CDR3 size: 15 residues. Germline V lookup: CDR1 DFQATT, CDR2 SNEGSKA (reference sequence). The V end was cut by 1 base, the J end by 5 bases, with 16 bases between.

This clonotype has just a few counts. The V call is TRBV6-1, the J call TRBJ1-5; D gene uncertain. Per the germline V gene, CDR1 is MNHNS and CDR2 is SASEGT. This CDR3 is built from 16 residues. Trimming took 2 bases from V and 2 from J, leaving 13 bases between them. The CDR3 reads CASSERATWGNQPQHF. CDR3 sequence (DNA): TGTGCCAGCAGTGAACGTGCTACTTGGGGCAATCAGCCCCAGCATTTT.

V and J are TRBV19 and TRBJ2-1; a weak D match, TRBD2 (6 bases). Germline V lookup: CDR1 LNHDA, CDR2 SQIVND (reference sequence). Deletions cut 9 bases from V and 6 bases from J, with 15 bases between. The CDR3 length is 13 residues. The CDR3 is CASLHTGVNEQFF. The CDR3 bases are TGTGCCAGCCTTCACACGGGGGTCAATGAGCAGTTCTTC.

This clonotype was observed a few times. CDR3: CASSIQGDYGYTF. In DNA, the CDR3 is TGTGCCAGCAGTATACAGGGGGACTATGGCTACACCTTC. The chain links TRBV6-1 to TRBJ1-2, with 8 bases that match TRBD1. The germline V gene encodes CDR1 MNHNS and CDR2 SASEGT. This CDR3 is built from 13 residues. V lost 5 bases, J lost 3 bases, and 2 bases stayed unmatched.

Worth noting for this clonotype: Here the CDR3 omits its conserved ending phenylalanine or tryptophan, so a read error is the likely source. In DNA, the CDR3 is TGTGCCAGCAGCACGGAAAGGGCCAGGTGGAATCAGCCCCAGCATTCT. Translation gives CASSTERARWNQPQHS. This rearrangement joins TRBV2 to TRBJ1-5; D unclear. Trimming left V 6 bases short and J 4 bases short, with 19 bases between. The CDR3 is 16 residues long. Germline-derived CDR1 and CDR2 are SNHLY and FYNNEI.

This clonotype occurred a few times. The rearrangement links TRBV6-2 or TRBV6-3 to TRBJ2-2, with TRBD2 matching 11 bases. Germline values: CDR1 MNHEY, CDR2 SVGEGT. The CDR3 is 16 amino acids. V dropped 7 bases and J dropped 3; count of bases not matched to a gene: 7. The CDR3 DNA sequence: TGTGCCAGCACCTACTCTAGCGGGAGGTACACCGGGGAGCTGTTTTTT. As protein: CASTYSSGRYTGELFF.

The sample holds a few counts of this clonotype. The V and J genes are TRBV6-4 and TRBJ2-5; 10 nucleotides match TRBD1. Germline trimming cut 3 bases from V and 5 bases from J; bases unmatched to any gene: 3. The CDR3 spans 14 residues. Germline V gene lookup returns CDR1 MRHNA and CDR2 SNTAGT. The CDR3, as DNA: TGTGCCAGCAGTGAGACAGGGGGCGTGGAGACCCAGTACTTC. This translates into CASSETGGVETQYF.

The rearrangement links TRBV7-2 to TRBJ2-3; 7 bases agree with TRBD2. There are 15 residues in the CDR3. Trimming cost V 3 bases and J 4 bases; bases outside gene matches: 7. CDR1 SGHTA and CDR2 FQGNSA come from the germline V gene. CDR3 nucleotide sequence: TGTGCCAGCAGCTTCGGCGGGAGTGGGGCAGATACGCAGTATTTT. Translating gives CASSFGGSGADTQYF.

DNA for the CDR3: TGCAGTGCGACAAGACCAGGGGGAAATGAGCAGTTCTTC. Protein sequence: CSATRPGGNEQFF. The rearrangement links TRBV20-1 to TRBJ2-1; the match to TRBD1 covers 7 bases. The CDR3 runs to 13 residues. Trimming cost V 6 bases and J 7 bases; bases outside gene matches: 9. CDR1 DFQATT and CDR2 SNEGSKA come from the germline V gene (reference sequence).

This chain uses TRBV7-9 with TRBJ2-1, with no clear D. Deletions cut 10 bases from V and 5 bases from J, with 0 bases between. The length of the CDR3 is 8 residues. Germline loops: CDR1 SEHNR, CDR2 FQNEAQ (reference sequence). CDR3 protein: CANNEQFF. DNA of the CDR3: TGTGCCAACAATGAGCAGTTCTTC.

The chain has TRBV20-1 and TRBJ2-3, with TRBD2 matching 14 bases. Germline V gene data show CDR1 as DFQATT and CDR2 as SNEGSKA (reference sequence). The CDR3 has 15 amino acids. J was trimmed by 3 bases and V by 6 bases; bases with no gene match: 5. The CDR3 spells CSAGTSGSQTDTQYF. The CDR3 region has the DNA TGCAGTGCCGGGACTAGCGGGAGTCAGACAGATACGCAGTATTTT.